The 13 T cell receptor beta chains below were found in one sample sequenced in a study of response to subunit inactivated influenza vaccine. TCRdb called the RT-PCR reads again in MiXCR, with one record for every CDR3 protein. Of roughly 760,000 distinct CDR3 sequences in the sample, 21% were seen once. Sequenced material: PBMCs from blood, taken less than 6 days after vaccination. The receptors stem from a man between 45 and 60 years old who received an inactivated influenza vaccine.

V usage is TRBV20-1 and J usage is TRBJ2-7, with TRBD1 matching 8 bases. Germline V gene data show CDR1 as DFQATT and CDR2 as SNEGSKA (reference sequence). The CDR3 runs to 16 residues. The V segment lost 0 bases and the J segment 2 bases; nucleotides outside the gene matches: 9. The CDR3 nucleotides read TGCAGTGCTAGAGATCTAGGGGGACAGGTGACCTACGAGCAGTACTTC. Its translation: CSARDLGGQVTYEQYF.

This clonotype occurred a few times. CDR3 in DNA: TGTGCCAGCAGCGACCCAAGGGGAGGTTCCGGGGCCAACGTCCTGACTTTC. It codes for CASSDPRGGSGANVLTF. The gene calls are TRBV5-4 and TRBJ2-6; D might be TRBD2 (6 bases). This CDR3 contains 17 residues. V lost 4 bases to trimming and J lost 4 bases, with 18 bases between them. CDR1 and CDR2 (germline): SGHNT, YYREEE (reference sequence).

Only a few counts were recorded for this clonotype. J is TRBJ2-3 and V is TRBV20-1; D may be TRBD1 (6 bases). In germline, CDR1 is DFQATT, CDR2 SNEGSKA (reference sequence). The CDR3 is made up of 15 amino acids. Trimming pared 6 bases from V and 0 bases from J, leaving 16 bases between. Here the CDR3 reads CSAPLGTLSTDTQYF. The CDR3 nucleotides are TGCAGTGCCCCACTAGGGACATTAAGCACAGATACGCAGTATTTT.

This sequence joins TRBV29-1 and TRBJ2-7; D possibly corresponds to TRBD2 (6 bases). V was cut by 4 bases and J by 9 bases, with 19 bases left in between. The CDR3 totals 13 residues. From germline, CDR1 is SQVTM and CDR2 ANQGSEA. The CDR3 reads CSVAGGKTLAQYF. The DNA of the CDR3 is TGCAGCGTTGCAGGCGGGAAGACCCTCGCGCAGTACTTC.

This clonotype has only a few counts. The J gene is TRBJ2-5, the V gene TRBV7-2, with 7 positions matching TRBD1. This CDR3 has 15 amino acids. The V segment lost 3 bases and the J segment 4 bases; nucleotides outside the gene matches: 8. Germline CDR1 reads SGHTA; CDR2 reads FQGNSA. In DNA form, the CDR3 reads TGTGCCAGCAGCTTGCTACGACAGGGTCGAGAGACCCAGTACTTC. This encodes CASSLLRQGRETQYF.

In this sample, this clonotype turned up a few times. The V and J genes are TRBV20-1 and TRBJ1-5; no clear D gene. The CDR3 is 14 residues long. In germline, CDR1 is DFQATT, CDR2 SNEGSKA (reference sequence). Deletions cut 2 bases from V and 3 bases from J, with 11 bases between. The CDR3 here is CSARSRLYNQPQHF. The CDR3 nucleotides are TGCAGTGCTAGAAGTCGGCTCTACAATCAGCCCCAGCATTTT.

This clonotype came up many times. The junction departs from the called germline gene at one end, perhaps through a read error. The CDR3 region has the DNA TGTGCCAGCAGCTTGCGGACTAGCGGGGGCACAGATACGCAGTATTTT. Its translation: CASSLRTSGGTDTQYF. V gene TRBV5-1 combines with J gene TRBJ2-3; 12 bases map to TRBD2. Germline CDR1 SGHRS, CDR2 YFSETQ. The length of the CDR3 is 16 residues.

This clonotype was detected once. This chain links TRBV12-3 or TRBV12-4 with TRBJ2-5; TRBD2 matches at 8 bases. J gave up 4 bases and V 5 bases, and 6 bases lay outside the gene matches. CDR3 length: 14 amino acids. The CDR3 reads CASSRTSQRETQYF. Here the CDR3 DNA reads TGTGCCAGCAGTCGGACTAGCCAGAGAGAGACCCAGTACTTC.

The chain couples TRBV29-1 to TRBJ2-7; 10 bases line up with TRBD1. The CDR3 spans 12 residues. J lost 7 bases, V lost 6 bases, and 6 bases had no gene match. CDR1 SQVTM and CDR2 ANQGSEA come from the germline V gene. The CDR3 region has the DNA TGCAGCGTGCGACAGGGGGCGCTTGAGCAGTACTTC. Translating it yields CSVRQGALEQYF.

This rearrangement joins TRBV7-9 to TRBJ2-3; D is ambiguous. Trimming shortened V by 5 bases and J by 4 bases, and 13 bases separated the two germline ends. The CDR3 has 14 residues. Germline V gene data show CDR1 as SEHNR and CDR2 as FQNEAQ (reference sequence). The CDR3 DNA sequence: TGTGCCAGCAGCCTAGATTACGACGCAGATACGCAGTATTTT. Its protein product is CASSLDYDADTQYF.

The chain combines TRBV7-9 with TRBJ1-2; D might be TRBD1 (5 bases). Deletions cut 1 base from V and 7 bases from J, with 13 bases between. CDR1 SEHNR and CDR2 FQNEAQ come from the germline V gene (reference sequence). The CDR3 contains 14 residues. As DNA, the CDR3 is TGTGCCAGCAGCTTAGATCCCCAGGGTAGTGGCTACACCTTC. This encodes CASSLDPQGSGYTF. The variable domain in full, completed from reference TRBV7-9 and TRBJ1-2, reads DTGVSQNPRHKITKRGQNVTFRCDPISEHNRLYWYRQTLGQGPEFLTYFQNEAQLEKSRLLSDRFSAERPKGSFSTLEIQRTEQGDSAMYLCASSLDPQGSGYTFGSGTRLTVV.

This chain's CDR3 is CAISVSGNPWNEQFF. The CDR3, as DNA: TGTGCCATCAGTGTAAGCGGAAACCCGTGGAATGAGCAGTTCTTC. V usage is TRBV10-3 and J usage is TRBJ2-1; D may be TRBD2 (5 bases). The V gene's germline CDR1 is ENHRY and CDR2 SYGVKD. V lost 4 bases to trimming and J lost 7 bases, with 17 bases between them. CDR3 length: 15 amino acids.

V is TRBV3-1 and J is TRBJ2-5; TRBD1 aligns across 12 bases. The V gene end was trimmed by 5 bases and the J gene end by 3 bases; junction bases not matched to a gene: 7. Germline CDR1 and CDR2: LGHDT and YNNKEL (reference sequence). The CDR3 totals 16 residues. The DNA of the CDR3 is TGTGCCAGCAGCTCCCGGGACAGGGGGCGCGAAGAGACCCAGTACTTC. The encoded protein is CASSSRDRGREETQYF.